The sequence of this TCR beta chain was determined in a study of blood T cell repertoires in COVID-19. Study-wide background: Italy, Spain and the United States were the sources of the convalescent and acute COVID-19 samples. Sample material is recorded as cDNA or gDNA derived from T cells, B-cell-depleted T cells, or PBMCs.

The table came from immunoSEQ multiplex PCR; TCRdb's copy has only in-frame clones and leaves some out. Among about 270,000 clones listed, around 87% were seen once. The CDR3 extends over 16 amino acids. In germline, CDR1 is MDHEN, CDR2 SYDVKM. The V gene end was trimmed by 5 bases and the J gene end by 6 bases; junction bases not matched to a gene: 12. The sample taken for sequencing was peripheral blood. The sequence derives from a woman aged 45-65 years with acute or convalescent COVID-19. The chain carries TRBV28 and TRBJ2-3; 9 nucleotides align to TRBD2. CDR3 protein: CASSQVLAGAGDTQYF. CDR3 DNA: TGTGCCAGCAGTCAAGTCTTAGCGGGAGCGGGGGATACGCAGTATTTT.